A single sample gave rise to the 30 T cell receptor beta chains below, sequenced in a study of radiotherapy plus CTLA-4 blockade in lung cancer. Method: immunoSEQ multiplex PCR; TCRdb's copy keeps in-frame clones and lacks some. The table includes about 77,000 clones, roughly 74% detected once. The sequencing here drew on peripheral blood, taken from a patient treated with radiotherapy plus ipilimumab. These receptors came from a human donor with non-small cell lung cancer whose response to radiotherapy plus ipilimumab could not be evaluated.

This clone was seen a handful of times. V gene TRBV28 combines with J gene TRBJ2-7; 8 nucleotides match TRBD2. Germline CDR1 is MDHEN and CDR2 is SYDVKM. The CDR3 runs to 15 residues. The ends lost 5 bases at V and 4 bases at J; junction bases unmatched: 10. The CDR3 sequence is CASSPSGGRRYEQYF. CDR3 DNA sequence: TGTGCCAGCAGTCCCTCGGGAGGGCGAAGATACGAGCAGTACTTC.

Points on this clone: One junction end disagrees with the germline gene, perhaps due to a read error. Other DNA sequences in the sample encode the same CDR3. The chain couples TRBV10-3 to TRBJ1-6, with 7 bases aligning to TRBD1. Germline CDR1 reads ENHRY; CDR2 reads SYGVKD. The CDR3 runs 15 residues. CDR3 loop: CAISGQGNNNSPLHF. CDR3 in DNA: TGTGCCATCAGTGGACAGGGAAATAATAATTCCCCCCTCCACTTT.

The CDR3 region is CASRPTSGLTYEQYF. The CDR3 bases are TGTGCCAGCAGACCGACTAGCGGGTTAACTTACGAGCAGTACTTC. This chain links TRBV6-5 with TRBJ2-7, with 10 nucleotides matching TRBD2. CDR3 size: 15 residues. CDR1 and CDR2 (germline): MNHEY, SVGAGI. The trim removed 6 bases at V and 4 bases at J, leaving 9 bases unmatched.

The rearrangement uses TRBV6-6 and TRBJ1-1, with 10 bases lining up with TRBD1. Germline V gene data show CDR1 as MNHNY and CDR2 as SVGAGI (reference sequence). The CDR3 runs 16 residues. Trimming cost V 6 bases and J 5 bases; bases outside gene matches: 12. This CDR3 is CASSARQGATLTEAFF. The DNA of the CDR3 is TGTGCCAGCAGCGCCAGACAGGGGGCGACGTTAACTGAAGCTTTCTTT.

V usage is TRBV5-1 and J usage is TRBJ2-1; 11 bases match TRBD1. J lost 8 bases, V lost 4 bases, and 5 bases had no gene match. The germline CDR1 and CDR2 sequences are SGHRS and YFSETQ. The CDR3 contains 14 residues. In DNA, the CDR3 is TGCGCCAGCAGCCCCCGGACAGGGGGCGATGAGCAGTTCTTC. Amino acids: CASSPRTGGDEQFF.

The V and J genes are TRBV4-3 and TRBJ2-7; D unresolved. CDR3 length equals 14 residues. Trimming left V 4 bases short and J 7 bases short, with 17 bases between. Germline CDR1 reads LGHNA; CDR2 reads YSLEER. In nucleotides, the CDR3 is TGCGCCAGCAGCCCTAATGTAGTAGTCGGGGAGCAGTACTTC. Its protein product is CASSPNVVVGEQYF.

The chain employs TRBV4-1 and TRBJ2-3; D might be TRBD2 (7 bases). The CDR3 is 15 amino acids. V was trimmed by 4 bases and J by 2 bases, leaving 13 bases between them. Germline loops: CDR1 MGHRA, CDR2 YSYEKL. In DNA form, the CDR3 reads TGCGCCAGCAGCCTAGGGGGGGGAAACACAGATACGCAGTATTTT. The encoded protein is CASSLGGGNTDTQYF.

This chain connects TRBV18 to TRBJ1-1, with 10 bases fitting TRBD1. This CDR3 contains 15 residues. CDR1 is KGHSH and CDR2 is LQKENI in the germline V gene. The V segment lost 3 bases and the J segment 1 base; nucleotides outside the gene matches: 2. The CDR3 region has the DNA TGTGCCAGCTCACCGTGGACAGGGGGGAACACTGAAGCTTTCTTT. Residues: CASSPWTGGNTEAFF. Combining the CDR3 with reference TRBV18 and TRBJ1-1 gives the whole variable domain NAGVMQNPRHLVRRRGQEARLRCSPMKGHSHVYWYRQLPEEGLKFMVYLQKENIIDESGMPKERFSAEFPKEGPSILRIQQVVRGDSAAYFCASSPWTGGNTEAFFGQGTRLTVV.

This clone is medium-sized within its sample. V usage is TRBV11-2 and J usage is TRBJ2-7, with D possibly matching TRBD1 (6 bases). CDR3 length: 14 residues. V was clipped by 5 bases and J by 3 bases, with 14 bases between them. The germline gives CDR1 SGHAT, CDR2 FQNNGV. CDR3 bases: TGTGCCAGCAGCCTATGGACAGACAGCTACGAGCAGTACTTC. Translating gives CASSLWTDSYEQYF.

The chain couples TRBV5-1 to TRBJ2-2; 8 bases map to TRBD1. V dropped 0 bases and J dropped 7; count of bases not matched to a gene: 5. Germline V gene sequence: CDR1 SGHRS, CDR2 YFSETQ. The CDR3 runs 15 residues. The CDR3 DNA is TGCGCCAGCAGCTTGGAGACAGGGGACAACGGGGAGCTGTTTTTT. It is translated as CASSLETGDNGELFF.

The CDR3 coding sequence is TGCGCCAGCAGCCGCCCCGGGGACAGGGCTACCTACGAGCAGTACTTC. It yields the protein CASSRPGDRATYEQYF. The chain is built from TRBV4-1 and TRBJ2-7; the match to TRBD1 covers 9 bases. Germline assignment: CDR1 MGHRA and CDR2 YSYEKL. J gave up 2 bases and V 4 bases, and 9 bases lay outside the gene matches. This CDR3 contains 16 residues.

The chain combines TRBV27 with TRBJ2-3; D is perhaps TRBD1 (6 bases). Germline values: CDR1 MNHEY, CDR2 SMNVEV (reference sequence). V was shortened by 1 base and J by 8 bases, with 16 bases between the two germline ends. This CDR3 region has 15 residues. This CDR3 is CASSLYIRGTGTQYF. In DNA, the CDR3 is TGTGCCAGCAGTTTATATATCAGGGGAACCGGTACGCAGTATTTT.

Remarks on this clone: The same CDR3 also results from other DNA sequences found in this sample. The chain couples TRBV5-1 to TRBJ1-1; D ambiguous. Germline CDR1 is SGHRS and CDR2 is YFSETQ. The CDR3 loop spans 13 amino acids. Trimming removed 0 bases from V and 1 base from J, with 4 bases in between. DNA for the CDR3: TGCGCCAGCAGCTTGGTCTCGAACACTGAAGCTTTCTTT. This translates into CASSLVSNTEAFF.

This chain connects TRBV9 to TRBJ2-5, with D tentatively TRBD1 (6 bases). CDR1 SGDLS and CDR2 YYNGEE come from the germline V gene. The CDR3 extends over 19 amino acids. V shed 4 bases and J shed 5 bases, with 30 bases lying between them. The CDR3, as DNA: TGTGCCAGCAGCCCCGGCCTGACTCGGATGTACCTGGGGGCGGAGACCCAGTACTTC. Amino acid sequence: CASSPGLTRMYLGAETQYF.

J is TRBJ1-3 and V is TRBV14, with D possibly being TRBD1 (6 bases). The CDR3 contains 16 residues. CDR1 is SGHDN, CDR2 FVKESK, per germline. The ends were cut back, 5 bases at V and 1 base at J, with 15 bases in the middle. This chain's CDR3 is CASSSRSTGSGNTIYF. The CDR3 DNA reads TGTGCCAGCAGCTCTAGATCGACAGGTTCTGGAAACACCATATATTTT.

The table lists this clone with a count of one. The V and J genes are TRBV6-5 and TRBJ2-3, with 8 bases fitting TRBD2. CDR1 and CDR2 (germline): MNHEY, SVGAGI. Trimming removed 6 bases from V and 11 bases from J; junction bases left unmatched: 16. The CDR3 is 15 residues long. The CDR3 protein is CASRRKPGGPSLQYF. The CDR3 region has the DNA TGTGCCAGCAGACGGAAACCGGGGGGGCCAAGTTTGCAGTATTTT.

The chain carries TRBV21-1 and TRBJ2-3; the DNA was not compared with TRBD1, the D call given in the table. TRBV21-1 is listed as a pseudogene. The CDR3 consists of 17 residues. The chain's CDR3 is CASSKETCQKGTDTQYF. For the CDR3, the DNA is TGTGCCAGCAGCAAAGAAACGTGCCAGAAAGGCACAGATACGCAGTATTTT.

The gene calls are TRBV7-2 and TRBJ2-5, with TRBD2 matching over 9 bases. Germline loops: CDR1 SGHTA, CDR2 FQGNSA. The CDR3 has 16 residues. The V segment lost 2 bases and the J segment 2 bases; nucleotides outside the gene matches: 6. CDR3: CASSLLASGNQETQYF. CDR3 in DNA: TGTGCCAGCAGCTTACTGGCTAGCGGGAATCAAGAGACCCAGTACTTC. The full variable domain, in which reference TRBV7-2 and TRBJ2-5 provide the parts outside the CDR3, is GAGVSQSPSNKVTEKGKDVELRCDPISGHTALYWYRQSLGQGLEFLIYFQGNSAPDKSGLPSDRFSAERTGGSVSTLTIQRTQQEDSAVYLCASSLLASGNQETQYFGPGTRLLVL.

The rearrangement links TRBV4-1 to TRBJ2-5; 8 bases agree with TRBD2. This CDR3 comprises 19 residues. Germline V gene lookup returns CDR1 MGHRA and CDR2 YSYEKL. With 0 bases clipped from V and 5 bases from J, the junction kept 17 bases outside the gene matches. CDR3 DNA: TGCGCCAGCAGCCAAGATATAAGGGGTGTCAGCGGGAGAATGGAGACCCAGTACTTC. Protein product: CASSQDIRGVSGRMETQYF.

The chain employs TRBV4-1 and TRBJ2-7; 11 nucleotides line up with TRBD1. The junction had 10 bases not matched to a gene; V was cut back by 2 bases and J by 7 bases. The CDR3 is 16 amino acids. Germline assignment: CDR1 MGHRA and CDR2 YSYEKL. CDR3 sequence (DNA): TGCGCCAGCAGCCAAACAACGGGGACAGGGGGTCGAGAGCAGTACTTC. Amino acid sequence: CASSQTTGTGGREQYF.

The chain recombines TRBV7-3 with TRBJ1-1, with D tentatively TRBD1 (5 bases). The CDR3 has 19 residues. In germline, CDR1 is SGHTA, CDR2 FQGTGA. Trimming removed 0 bases at V and 3 bases at J, with 23 bases between. CDR3 sequence reads: CASSLTPNLAGRVDTEAFF. As DNA, the CDR3 is TGTGCCAGCAGCTTAACCCCTAATTTAGCAGGGAGGGTGGACACTGAAGCTTTCTTT.

The chain recombines TRBV6-5 with TRBJ1-2; 9 nucleotides match TRBD1. J gave up 4 bases and V 6 bases, and 9 bases lay outside the gene matches. The CDR3 totals 15 residues. Germline assignment: CDR1 MNHEY and CDR2 SVGAGI. The CDR3 sequence is CASRILQGATYGYTF. The CDR3 DNA follows: TGTGCCAGCAGAATCTTACAGGGGGCTACCTATGGCTACACCTTC.

The gene calls are TRBV30 and TRBJ1-2, with TRBD1 as a possible D gene (6 bases). The V gene's germline CDR1 is GTSNPN and CDR2 SVGIG (reference sequence). With 4 bases removed from V and 2 bases from J, the gap between germline ends came to 8 bases. This CDR3 has 12 residues. The CDR3 DNA reads as TGTGCCTGGACCACAGGGAACTATGGCTACACCTTC. This sequence encodes CAWTTGNYGYTF.

CDR3 loop: CASSKGEYSNQPQHF. The CDR3, as DNA: TGTGCCAGCAGCAAAGGGGAATATAGCAATCAGCCCCAGCATTTT. V and J are TRBV5-8 and TRBJ1-5; weak D call: TRBD1 (5 bases). V lost 4 bases and J 0 bases, leaving 11 bases between the germline ends. This CDR3 spans 15 amino acids. The germline gives CDR1 SGHTS, CDR2 YDEGEE.

This clone has just a few counts. The chain links TRBV6-4 to TRBJ2-7; 7 nucleotides agree with TRBD1. Losses at the gene ends were 6 bases for V and 6 bases for J; bases not matched to a gene: 17. The CDR3 covers 16 residues. Germline V gives CDR1 MRHNA, CDR2 SNTAGT. The chain's CDR3 is CASSGRRQGWVVEQYF. For the CDR3, the DNA is TGTGCCAGCAGCGGCCGGCGACAGGGTTGGGTAGTCGAGCAGTACTTC.

This clone showed up just a few times. In nucleotides, the CDR3 is TGCGCCAGCAGCCAAGATACAGGCGGGGGGGGCGAGCAGTACTTC. Translation gives CASSQDTGGGGEQYF. The chain combines TRBV4-3 with TRBJ2-7; 9 bases are a match to TRBD2. The germline V gene has CDR1 LGHNA and CDR2 YSLEER. The CDR3 covers 15 residues. The V segment lost 0 bases and the J segment 6 bases; nucleotides outside the gene matches: 6.

V is TRBV10-2 and J is TRBJ1-2; TRBD1 matches 8 bases. The germline CDR1 and CDR2 sequences are WSHSY and SAAADI. There are 14 residues in the CDR3. J lost 4 bases, V lost 6 bases, and 7 bases had no gene match. The CDR3 DNA reads as TGCGCCAGCAGCCCCGGGACAGGTTCCTATGGCTACACCTTC. Protein: CASSPGTGSYGYTF.

V and J are TRBV5-1 and TRBJ2-5, with 13 bases lining up with TRBD2. Germline V CDR1 and CDR2: SGHRS, YFSETQ. V dropped 4 bases and J dropped 7; count of bases not matched to a gene: 4. The length of the CDR3 is 14 residues. The CDR3 is CASSNRLAGGTQYF. The CDR3 DNA follows: TGCGCCAGCAGCAATAGACTAGCGGGAGGGACCCAGTACTTC.

This clone was seen a few times. The genes are TRBV5-6 and TRBJ2-2; weak D call: TRBD1 (5 bases). Deletions cut 1 base from V and 0 bases from J, with 10 bases between. Germline V lookup: CDR1 SGHDT, CDR2 YYEEEE. The CDR3 loop spans 16 amino acids. The CDR3 loop reads CASSLLFRANTGELFF. CDR3 coding DNA: TGTGCCAGCAGCTTGTTGTTCAGGGCGAACACCGGGGAGCTGTTTTTT.

This clone was detected only once. V is TRBV6-6 and J is TRBJ2-1; 8 bases are shared with TRBD2. CDR3 length: 14 residues. With V trimmed by 8 bases and J by 7 bases, 10 bases remained unmatched. Germline V CDR1 and CDR2: MNHNY, SVGAGI (reference sequence). The CDR3 nucleotides read TGTGCCAGCGCTCCCGAGACTAGCGTGAATGAGCAGTTCTTC. Encoded protein: CASAPETSVNEQFF.